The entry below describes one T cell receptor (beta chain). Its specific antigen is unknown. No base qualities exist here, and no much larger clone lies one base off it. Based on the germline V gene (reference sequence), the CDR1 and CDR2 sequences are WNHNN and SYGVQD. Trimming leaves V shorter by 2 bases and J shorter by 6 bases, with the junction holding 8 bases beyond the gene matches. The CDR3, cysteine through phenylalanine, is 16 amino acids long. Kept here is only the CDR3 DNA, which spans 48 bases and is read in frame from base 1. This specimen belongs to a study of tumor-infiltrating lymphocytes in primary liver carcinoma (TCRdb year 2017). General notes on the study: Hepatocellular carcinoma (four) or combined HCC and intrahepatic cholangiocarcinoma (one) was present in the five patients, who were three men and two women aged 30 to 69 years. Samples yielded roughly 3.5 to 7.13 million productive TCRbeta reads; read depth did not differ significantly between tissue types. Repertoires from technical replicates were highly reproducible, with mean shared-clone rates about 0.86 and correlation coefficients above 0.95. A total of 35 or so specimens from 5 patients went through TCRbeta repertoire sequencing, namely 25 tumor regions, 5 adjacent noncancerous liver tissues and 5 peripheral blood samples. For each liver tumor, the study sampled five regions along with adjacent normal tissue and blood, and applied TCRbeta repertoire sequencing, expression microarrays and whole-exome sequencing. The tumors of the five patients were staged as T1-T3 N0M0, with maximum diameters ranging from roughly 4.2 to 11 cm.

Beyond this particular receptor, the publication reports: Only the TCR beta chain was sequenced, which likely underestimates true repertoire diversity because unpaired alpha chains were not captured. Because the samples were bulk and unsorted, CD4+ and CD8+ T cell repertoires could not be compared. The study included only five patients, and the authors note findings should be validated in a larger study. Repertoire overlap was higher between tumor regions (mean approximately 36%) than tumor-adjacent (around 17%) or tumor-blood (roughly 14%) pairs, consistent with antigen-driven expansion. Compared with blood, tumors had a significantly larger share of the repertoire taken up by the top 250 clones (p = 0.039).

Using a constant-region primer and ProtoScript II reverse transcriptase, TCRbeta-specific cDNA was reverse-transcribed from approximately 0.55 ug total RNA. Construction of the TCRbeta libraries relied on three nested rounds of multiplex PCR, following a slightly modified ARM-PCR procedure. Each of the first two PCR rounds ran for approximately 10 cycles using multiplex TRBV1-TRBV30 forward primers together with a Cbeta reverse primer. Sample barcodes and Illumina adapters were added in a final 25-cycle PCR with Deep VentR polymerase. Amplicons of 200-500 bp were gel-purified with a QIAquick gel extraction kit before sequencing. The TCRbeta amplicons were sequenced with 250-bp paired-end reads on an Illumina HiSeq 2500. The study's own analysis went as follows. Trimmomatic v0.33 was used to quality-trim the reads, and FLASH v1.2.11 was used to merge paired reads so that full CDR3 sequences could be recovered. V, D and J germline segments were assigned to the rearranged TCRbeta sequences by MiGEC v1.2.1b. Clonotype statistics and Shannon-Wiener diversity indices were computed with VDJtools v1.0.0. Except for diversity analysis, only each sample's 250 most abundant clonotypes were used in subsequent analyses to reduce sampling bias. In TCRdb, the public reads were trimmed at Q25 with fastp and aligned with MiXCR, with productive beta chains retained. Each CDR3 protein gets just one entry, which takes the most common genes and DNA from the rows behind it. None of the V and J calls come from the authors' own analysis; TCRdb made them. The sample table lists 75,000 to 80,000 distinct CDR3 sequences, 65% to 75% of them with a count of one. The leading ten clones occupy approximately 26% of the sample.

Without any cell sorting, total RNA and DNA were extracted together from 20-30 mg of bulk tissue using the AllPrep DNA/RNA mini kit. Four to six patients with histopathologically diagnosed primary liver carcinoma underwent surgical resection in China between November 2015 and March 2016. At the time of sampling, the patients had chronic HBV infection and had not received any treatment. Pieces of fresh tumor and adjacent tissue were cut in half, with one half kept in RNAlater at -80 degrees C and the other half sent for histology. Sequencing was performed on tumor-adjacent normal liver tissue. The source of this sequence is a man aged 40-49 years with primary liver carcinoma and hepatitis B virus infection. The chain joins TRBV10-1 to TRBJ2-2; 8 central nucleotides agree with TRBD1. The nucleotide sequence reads TGCGCCAGCAGTGAGCGGACAGGGACGCCGGCCGGGGAGCTGTTTTTT. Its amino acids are CASSERTGTPAGELFF.